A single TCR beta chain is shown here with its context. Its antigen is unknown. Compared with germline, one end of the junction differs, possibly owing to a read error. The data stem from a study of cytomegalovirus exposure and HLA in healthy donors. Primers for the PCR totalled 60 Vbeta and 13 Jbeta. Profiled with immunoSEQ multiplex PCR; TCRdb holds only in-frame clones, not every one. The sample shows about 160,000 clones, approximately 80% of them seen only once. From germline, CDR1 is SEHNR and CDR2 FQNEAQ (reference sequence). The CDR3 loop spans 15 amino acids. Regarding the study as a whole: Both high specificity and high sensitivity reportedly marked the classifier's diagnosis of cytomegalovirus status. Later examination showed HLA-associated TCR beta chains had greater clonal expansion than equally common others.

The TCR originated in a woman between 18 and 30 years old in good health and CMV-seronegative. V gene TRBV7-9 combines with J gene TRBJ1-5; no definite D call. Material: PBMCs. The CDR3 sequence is CSSSPPGGNNQPQHF. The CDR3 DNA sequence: TGTTCCAGCAGCCCCCCCGGAGGGAACAATCAGCCCCAGCATTTT.